This entry lists 2 T cell receptor beta chains sequenced from one sample in a study of OX40 agonist ivuxolimab in advanced cancers. Profiling relied on immunoSEQ multiplex PCR, and the TCRdb table lists in-frame clones only, not all of them. The sample lists 70,000 to 85,000 clones, less than 90% seen once, with 0.95% to 1.3% in the top ten. Sequenced here: CD4+ or CD8+ T cells sorted from blood, sampled in a trial of the OX40 agonist ivuxolimab. Every receptor here comes from an adult with an advanced solid tumor such as melanoma, head and neck, liver or kidney cancer.

The V and J genes are TRBV2 and TRBJ2-5, with a possible D match to TRBD2 (6 bases). The CDR3 sequence is 12 residues long. Between the trimmed V and J ends, which lost 11 bases and 5 bases, there was a span of 15 bases. Germline V gives CDR1 SNHLY, CDR2 FYNNEI. The CDR3 DNA is TGTGCCCTTAGGGAGGTAGGGGAGACCCAGTACTTC. This encodes CALREVGETQYF.

This chain's CDR3 is CASSLSIGQTQYF. CDR3 in DNA: TGTGCCAGCAGTTTAAGCATCGGACAGACCCAGTACTTC. V usage is TRBV28 and J usage is TRBJ2-5; D ambiguous. Trimming stripped 2 bases from V and 6 bases from J, with 10 bases between. Germline V gene data show CDR1 as MDHEN and CDR2 as SYDVKM. This CDR3 is 13 amino acids long.